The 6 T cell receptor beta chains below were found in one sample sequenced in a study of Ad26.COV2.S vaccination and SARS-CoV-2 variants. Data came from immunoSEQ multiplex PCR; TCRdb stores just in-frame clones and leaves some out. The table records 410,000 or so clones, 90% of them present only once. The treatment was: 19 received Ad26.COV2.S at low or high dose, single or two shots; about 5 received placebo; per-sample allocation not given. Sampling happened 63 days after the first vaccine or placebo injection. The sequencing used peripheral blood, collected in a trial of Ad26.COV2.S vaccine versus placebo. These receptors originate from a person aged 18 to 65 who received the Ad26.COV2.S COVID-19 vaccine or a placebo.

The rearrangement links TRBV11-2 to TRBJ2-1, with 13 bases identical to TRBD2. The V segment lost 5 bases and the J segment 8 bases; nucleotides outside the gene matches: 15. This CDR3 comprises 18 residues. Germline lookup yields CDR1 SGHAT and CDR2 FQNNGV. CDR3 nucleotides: TGTGCCAGCAGCACTACCCAGGAGGGACTAGCGGGAATCTATGAGCAGTTCTTC. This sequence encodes CASSTTQEGLAGIYEQFF. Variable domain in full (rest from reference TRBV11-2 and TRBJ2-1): EAGVAQSPRYKIIEKRQSVAFWCNPISGHATLYWYQQILGQGPKLLIQFQNNGVVDDSQLPKDRFSAERLKGVDSTLKIQPAKLEDSAVYLCASSTTQEGLAGIYEQFFGPGTRLTVL.

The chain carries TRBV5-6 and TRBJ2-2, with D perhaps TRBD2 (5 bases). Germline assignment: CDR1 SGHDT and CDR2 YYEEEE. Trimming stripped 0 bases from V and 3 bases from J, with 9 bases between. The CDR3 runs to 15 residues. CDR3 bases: TGTGCCAGCAGCTTGGGTAGGGAGTACACCGGGGAGCTGTTTTTT. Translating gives CASSLGREYTGELFF.

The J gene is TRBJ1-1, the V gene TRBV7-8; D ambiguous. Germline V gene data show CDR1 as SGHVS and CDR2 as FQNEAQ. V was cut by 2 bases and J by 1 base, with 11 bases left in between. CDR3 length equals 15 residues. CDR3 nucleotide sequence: TGTGCCAGCAGCTTACTTATGGTAGGGAACACTGAAGCTTTCTTT. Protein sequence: CASSLLMVGNTEAFF.

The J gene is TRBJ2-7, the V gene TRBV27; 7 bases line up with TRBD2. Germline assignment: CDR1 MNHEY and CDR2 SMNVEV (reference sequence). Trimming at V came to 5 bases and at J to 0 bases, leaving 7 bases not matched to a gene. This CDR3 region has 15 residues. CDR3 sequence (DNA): TGTGCCAGCAGTGGGGGACTATCACTCTCCTACGAGCAGTACTTC. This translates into CASSGGLSLSYEQYF.

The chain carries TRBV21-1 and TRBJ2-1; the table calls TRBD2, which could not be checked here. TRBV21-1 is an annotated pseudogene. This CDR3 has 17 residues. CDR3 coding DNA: TGTGCCAGCAGCAAAGTTGGGGGTTCGGGGGCCTACAATGAGCAGTTCTTC. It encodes CASSKVGGSGAYNEQFF.

Here the CDR3 DNA reads TGTGCCAGCGGGTCGCCGTTAGCGGGAGTTGGCCACGAGCAGTACTTC. Its translation is CASGSPLAGVGHEQYF. This sequence joins TRBV28 and TRBJ2-7; 9 bases match TRBD2. The ends lost 8 bases at V and 5 bases at J; junction bases unmatched: 16. Germline CDR1 MDHEN, CDR2 SYDVKM. The CDR3 has 16 residues.